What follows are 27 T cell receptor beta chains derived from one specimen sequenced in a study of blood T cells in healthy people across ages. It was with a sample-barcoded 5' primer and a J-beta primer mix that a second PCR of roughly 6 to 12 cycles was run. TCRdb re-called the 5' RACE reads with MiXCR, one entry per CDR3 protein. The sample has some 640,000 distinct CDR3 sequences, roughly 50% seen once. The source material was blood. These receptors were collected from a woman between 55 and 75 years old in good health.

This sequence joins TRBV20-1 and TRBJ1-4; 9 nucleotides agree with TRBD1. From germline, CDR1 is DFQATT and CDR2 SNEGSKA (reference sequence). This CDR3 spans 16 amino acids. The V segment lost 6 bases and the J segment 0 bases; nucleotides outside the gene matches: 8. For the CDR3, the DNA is TGCAGTGCCCCGGCAGACAGGGGGTCAACTAATGAAAAACTGTTTTTT. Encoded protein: CSAPADRGSTNEKLFF.

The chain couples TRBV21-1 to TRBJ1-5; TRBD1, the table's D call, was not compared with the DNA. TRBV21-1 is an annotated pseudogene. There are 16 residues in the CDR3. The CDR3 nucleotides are TGTGCCAGCAGCAAATTTCCGGACAAGTGCAATCAGCCCCAGCATTTT. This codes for CASSKFPDKCNQPQHF.

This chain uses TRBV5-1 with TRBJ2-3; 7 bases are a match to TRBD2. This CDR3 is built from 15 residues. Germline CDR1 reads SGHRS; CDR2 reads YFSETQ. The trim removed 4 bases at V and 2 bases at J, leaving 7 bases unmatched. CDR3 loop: CASSPSGTNTDTQYF. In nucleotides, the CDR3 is TGCGCCAGCAGCCCTAGCGGTACGAACACAGATACGCAGTATTTT. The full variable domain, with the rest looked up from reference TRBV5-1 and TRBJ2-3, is KAGVTQTPRYLIKTRGQQVTLSCSPISGHRSVSWYQQTPGQGLQFLFEYFSETQRNKGNFPGRFSGRQFSNSRSEMNVSTLELGDSALYLCASSPSGTNTDTQYFGPGTRLTVL.

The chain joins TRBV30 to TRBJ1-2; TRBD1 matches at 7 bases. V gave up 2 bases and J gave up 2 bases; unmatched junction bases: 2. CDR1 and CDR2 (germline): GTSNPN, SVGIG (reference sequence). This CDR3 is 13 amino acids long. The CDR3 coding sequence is TGTGCCTGGAGTAAACAGGGGAACTATGGCTACACCTTC. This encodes CAWSKQGNYGYTF.

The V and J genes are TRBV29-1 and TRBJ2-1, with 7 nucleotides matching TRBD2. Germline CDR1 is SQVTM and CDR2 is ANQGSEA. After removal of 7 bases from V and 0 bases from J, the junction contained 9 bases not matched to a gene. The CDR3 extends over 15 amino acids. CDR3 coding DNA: TGCAGCGGGGGGGGAGTCAGCGGCTCCTACAATGAGCAGTTCTTC. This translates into CSGGGVSGSYNEQFF.

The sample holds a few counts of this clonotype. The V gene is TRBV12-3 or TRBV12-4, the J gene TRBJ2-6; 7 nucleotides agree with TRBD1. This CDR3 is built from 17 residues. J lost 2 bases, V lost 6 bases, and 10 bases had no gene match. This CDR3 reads CASSLRQGAPGANVLTF. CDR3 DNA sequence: TGTGCCAGCAGCCTCAGACAGGGAGCTCCTGGGGCCAACGTCCTGACTTTC.

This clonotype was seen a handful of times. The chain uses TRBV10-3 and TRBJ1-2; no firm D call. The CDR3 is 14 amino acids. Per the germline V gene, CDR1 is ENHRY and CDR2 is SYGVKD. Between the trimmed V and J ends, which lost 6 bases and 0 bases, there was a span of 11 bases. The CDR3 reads CAIRPDGANYGYTF. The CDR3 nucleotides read TGTGCCATCAGACCGGACGGAGCTAACTATGGCTACACCTTC.

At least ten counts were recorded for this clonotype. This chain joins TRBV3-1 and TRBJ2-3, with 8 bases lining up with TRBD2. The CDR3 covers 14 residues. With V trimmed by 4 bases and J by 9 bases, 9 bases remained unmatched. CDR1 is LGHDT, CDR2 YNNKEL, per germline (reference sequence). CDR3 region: CASSPAGTRETQYF. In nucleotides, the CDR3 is TGTGCCAGCAGCCCAGCCGGGACTAGGGAAACGCAGTATTTT.

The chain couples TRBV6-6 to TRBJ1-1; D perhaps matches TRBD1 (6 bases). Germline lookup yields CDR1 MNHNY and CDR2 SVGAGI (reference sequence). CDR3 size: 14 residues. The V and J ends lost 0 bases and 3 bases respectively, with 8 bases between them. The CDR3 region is CASSYSPGDTEAFF. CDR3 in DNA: TGTGCCAGCAGTTACTCGCCAGGGGACACTGAAGCTTTCTTT.

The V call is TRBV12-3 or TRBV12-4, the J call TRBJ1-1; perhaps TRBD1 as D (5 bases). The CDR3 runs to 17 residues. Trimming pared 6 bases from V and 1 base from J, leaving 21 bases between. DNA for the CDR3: TGTGCCAGCAGCCCCCGTTGGGGGAACAGTGGGAACACTGAAGCTTTCTTT. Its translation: CASSPRWGNSGNTEAFF.

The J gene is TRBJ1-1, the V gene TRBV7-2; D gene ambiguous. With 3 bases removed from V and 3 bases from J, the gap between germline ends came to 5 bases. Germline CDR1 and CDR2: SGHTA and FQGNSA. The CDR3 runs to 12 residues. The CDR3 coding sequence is TGTGCCAGCAGCTTTGAGTACACTGAAGCTTTCTTT. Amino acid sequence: CASSFEYTEAFF.

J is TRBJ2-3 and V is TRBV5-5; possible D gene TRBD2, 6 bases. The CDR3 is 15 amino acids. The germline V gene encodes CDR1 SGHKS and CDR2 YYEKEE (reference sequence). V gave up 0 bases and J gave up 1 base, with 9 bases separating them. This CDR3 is CASSLVPSGTDTQYF. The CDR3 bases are TGTGCCAGCAGCTTGGTTCCTAGCGGCACAGATACGCAGTATTTT.

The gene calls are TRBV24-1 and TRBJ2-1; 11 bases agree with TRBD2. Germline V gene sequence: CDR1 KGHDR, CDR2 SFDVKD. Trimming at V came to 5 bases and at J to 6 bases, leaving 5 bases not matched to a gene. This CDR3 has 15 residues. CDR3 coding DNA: TGTGCCACCAGTGGGGCGACTAGCGGGACCAATGAGCAGTTCTTC. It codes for CATSGATSGTNEQFF.

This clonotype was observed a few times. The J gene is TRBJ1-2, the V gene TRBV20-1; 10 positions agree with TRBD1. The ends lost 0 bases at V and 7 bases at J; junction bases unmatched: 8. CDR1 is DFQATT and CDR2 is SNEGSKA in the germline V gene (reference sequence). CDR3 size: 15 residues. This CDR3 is CSARDPSGQGFGYTF. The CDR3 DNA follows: TGCAGTGCTAGAGACCCTTCGGGACAGGGGTTTGGCTACACCTTC.

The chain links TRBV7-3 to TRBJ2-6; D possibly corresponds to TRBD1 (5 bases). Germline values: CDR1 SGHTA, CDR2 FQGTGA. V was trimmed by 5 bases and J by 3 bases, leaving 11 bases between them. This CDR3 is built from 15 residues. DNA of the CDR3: TGTGCCAGCAGCCCAACAGGTGATGGGGCCAACGTCCTGACTTTC. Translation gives CASSPTGDGANVLTF.

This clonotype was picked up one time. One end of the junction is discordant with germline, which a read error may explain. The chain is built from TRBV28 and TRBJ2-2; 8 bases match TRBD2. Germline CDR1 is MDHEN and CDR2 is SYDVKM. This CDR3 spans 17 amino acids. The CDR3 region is CANSLSLAGTNTGELFF. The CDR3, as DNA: TGTGCCAACAGTTTATCCTTAGCGGGAACGAACACCGGGGAGCTGTTTTTT.

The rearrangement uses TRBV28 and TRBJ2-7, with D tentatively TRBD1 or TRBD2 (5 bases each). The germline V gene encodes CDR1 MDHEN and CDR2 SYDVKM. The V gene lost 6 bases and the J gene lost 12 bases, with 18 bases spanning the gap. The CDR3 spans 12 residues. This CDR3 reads CASSGGGDYWYF. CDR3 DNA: TGTGCCAGCAGCGGTGGGGGAGACTATTGGTACTTC.

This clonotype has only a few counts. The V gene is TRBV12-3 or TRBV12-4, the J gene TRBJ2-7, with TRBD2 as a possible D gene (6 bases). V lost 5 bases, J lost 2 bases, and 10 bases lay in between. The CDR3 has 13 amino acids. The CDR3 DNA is TGTGCCAGCAGTCCTAGCGAGGCCTACGAGCAGTACTTC. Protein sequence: CASSPSEAYEQYF.

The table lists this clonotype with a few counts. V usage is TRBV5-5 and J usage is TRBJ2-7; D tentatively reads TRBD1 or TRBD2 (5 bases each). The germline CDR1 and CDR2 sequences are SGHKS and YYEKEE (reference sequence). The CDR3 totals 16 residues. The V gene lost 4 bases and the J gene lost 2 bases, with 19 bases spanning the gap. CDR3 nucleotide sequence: TGTGCCAGCAGCCTGACCAGGGTCGGGACCACCTACGAGCAGTACTTC. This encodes CASSLTRVGTTYEQYF.

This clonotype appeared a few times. CDR3 sequence (DNA): TGTGCCAGCAGTTACAATGTCAGGGCGGTGACTGAAGCTTTCTTT. Its translation is CASSYNVRAVTEAFF. The chain couples TRBV6-5 to TRBJ1-1; TRBD1 might be the D (5 bases). Germline V gene lookup returns CDR1 MNHEY and CDR2 SVGAGI. The CDR3 has 15 residues. The V and J ends lost 2 bases and 5 bases respectively, with 15 bases between them.

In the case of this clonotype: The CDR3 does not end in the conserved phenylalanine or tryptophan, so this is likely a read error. The CDR3 protein is CASRPGLAYAQETQYL. In nucleotides, the CDR3 is TGTGCCAGCAGGCCGGGACTAGCGTATGCTCAAGAGACCCAGTACTTA. V and J are TRBV28 and TRBJ2-5; TRBD2 agrees at 10 bases. With 6 bases clipped from V and 2 bases from J, the junction kept 9 bases outside the gene matches. The CDR3 runs 16 residues. Germline V gene data show CDR1 as MDHEN and CDR2 as SYDVKM.

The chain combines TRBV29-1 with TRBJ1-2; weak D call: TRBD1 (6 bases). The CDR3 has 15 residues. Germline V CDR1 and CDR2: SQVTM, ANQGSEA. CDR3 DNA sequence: TGCAGTTTTTTTAATTCGGGGGGGCATAACTATGGCTACACCTTC. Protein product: CSFFNSGGHNYGYTF.

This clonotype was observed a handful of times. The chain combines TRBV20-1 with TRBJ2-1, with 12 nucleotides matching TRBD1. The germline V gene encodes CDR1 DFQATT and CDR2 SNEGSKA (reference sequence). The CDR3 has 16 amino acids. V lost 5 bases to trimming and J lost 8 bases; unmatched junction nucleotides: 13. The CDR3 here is CSACDRDRGRIYEQFF. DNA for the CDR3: TGCAGTGCTTGCGACCGGGACAGGGGGCGCATATATGAGCAGTTCTTC.

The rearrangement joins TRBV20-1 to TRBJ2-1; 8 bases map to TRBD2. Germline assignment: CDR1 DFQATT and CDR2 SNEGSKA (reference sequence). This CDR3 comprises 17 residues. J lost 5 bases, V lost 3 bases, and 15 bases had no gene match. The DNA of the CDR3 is TGCAGTGCTAGTCCCCCCTTTTTAGCGGGATACAACAATGAGCAGTTCTTC. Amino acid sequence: CSASPPFLAGYNNEQFF.

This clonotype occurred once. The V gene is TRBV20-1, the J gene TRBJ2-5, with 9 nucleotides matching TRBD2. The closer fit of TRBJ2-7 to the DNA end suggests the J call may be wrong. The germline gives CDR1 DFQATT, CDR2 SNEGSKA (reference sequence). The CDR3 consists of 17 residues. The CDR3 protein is CSARDLWVGTSINEQYF. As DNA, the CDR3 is TGCAGTGCTAGGGATCTCTGGGTTGGGACTAGCATCAACGAGCAGTACTTC.

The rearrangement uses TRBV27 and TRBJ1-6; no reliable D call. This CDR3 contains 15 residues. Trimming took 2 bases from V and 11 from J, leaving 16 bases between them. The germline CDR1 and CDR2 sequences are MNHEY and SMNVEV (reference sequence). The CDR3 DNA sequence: TGTGCCAGCAGTTTACTAGGGTGGGAGTGGCCACCCCTCCACTTT. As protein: CASSLLGWEWPPLHF.

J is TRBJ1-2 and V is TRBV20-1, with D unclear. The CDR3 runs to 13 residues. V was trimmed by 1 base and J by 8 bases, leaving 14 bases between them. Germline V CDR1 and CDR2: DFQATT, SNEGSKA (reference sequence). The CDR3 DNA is TGCAGTGCTAGAGCGGACTCAGTGGGGGGCTACACCTTC. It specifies CSARADSVGGYTF.